This T cell receptor beta chain was observed in a study of siplizumab effects on memory and regulatory T cells. Regarding the study as a whole: An assignable naive or memory phenotype was lacking in roughly 75-97% of proliferating CD4+ or CD8+ clones. Unstimulated subsets were the mapping target of only a minor fraction of alloreactive clones. Naive T cells were seen as more diverse than memory cells and as major alloresponse contributors.

Comment on this clone: Its antigen is currently unknown.

TCRdb keeps only in-frame clones here, not all; method: immunoSEQ multiplex PCR. Of about 120,000 clones in the sample, just under 95% were seen once. Trimming at V came to 3 bases and at J to 2 bases, leaving 6 bases not matched to a gene. CDR1 is KGHSH and CDR2 is LQKENI in the germline V gene. This CDR3 spans 16 amino acids. Specimen: non-Treg CD4+ T cells sorted from blood. This rearrangement joins TRBV18 to TRBJ2-2; the match to TRBD1 covers 7 bases. This receptor was taken from a human donor in good health. The CDR3 sequence is CASSPRGGANTGELFF. In nucleotides, the CDR3 is TGTGCCAGCTCACCGAGAGGGGGCGCTAACACCGGGGAGCTGTTTTTT.